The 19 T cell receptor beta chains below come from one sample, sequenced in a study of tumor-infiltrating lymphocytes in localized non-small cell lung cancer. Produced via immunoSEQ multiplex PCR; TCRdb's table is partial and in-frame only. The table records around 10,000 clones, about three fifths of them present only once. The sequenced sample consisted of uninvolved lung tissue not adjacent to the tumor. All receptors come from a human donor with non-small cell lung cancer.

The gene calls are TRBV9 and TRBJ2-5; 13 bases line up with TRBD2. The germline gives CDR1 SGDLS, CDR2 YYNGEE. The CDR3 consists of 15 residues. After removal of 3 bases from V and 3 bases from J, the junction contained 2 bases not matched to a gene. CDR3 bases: TGTGCCAGCAGCGACACTAGCGGGGGGGAAGAGACCCAGTACTTC. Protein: CASSDTSGGEETQYF.

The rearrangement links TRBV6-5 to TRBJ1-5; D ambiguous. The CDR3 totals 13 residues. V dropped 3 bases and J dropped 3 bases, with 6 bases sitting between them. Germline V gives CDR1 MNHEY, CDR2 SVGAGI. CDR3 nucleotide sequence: TGTGCCAGCAGTTATTCGAACAATCAGCCCCAGCATTTT. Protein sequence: CASSYSNNQPQHF.

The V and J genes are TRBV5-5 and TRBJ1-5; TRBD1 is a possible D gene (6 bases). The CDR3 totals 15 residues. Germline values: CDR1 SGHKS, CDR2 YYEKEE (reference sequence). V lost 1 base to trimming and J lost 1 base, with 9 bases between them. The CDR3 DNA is TGTGCCAGCAGCTTGATAGGGGGGAGCAATCAGCCCCAGCATTTT. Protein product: CASSLIGGSNQPQHF.

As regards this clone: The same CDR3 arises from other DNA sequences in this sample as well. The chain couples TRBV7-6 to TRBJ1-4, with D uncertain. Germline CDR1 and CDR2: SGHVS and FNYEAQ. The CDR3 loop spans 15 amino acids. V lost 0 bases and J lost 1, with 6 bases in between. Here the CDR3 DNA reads TGTGCCAGCAGCTTAGCGGCGGGAACTAATGAAAAACTGTTTTTT. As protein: CASSLAAGTNEKLFF.

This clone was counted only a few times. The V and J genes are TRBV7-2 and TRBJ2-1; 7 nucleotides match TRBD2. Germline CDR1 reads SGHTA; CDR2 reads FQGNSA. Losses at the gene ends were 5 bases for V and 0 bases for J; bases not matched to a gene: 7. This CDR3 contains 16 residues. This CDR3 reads CASSPRGESSYNEQFF. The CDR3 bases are TGTGCCAGCAGCCCCCGGGGGGAGAGCTCCTACAATGAGCAGTTCTTC.

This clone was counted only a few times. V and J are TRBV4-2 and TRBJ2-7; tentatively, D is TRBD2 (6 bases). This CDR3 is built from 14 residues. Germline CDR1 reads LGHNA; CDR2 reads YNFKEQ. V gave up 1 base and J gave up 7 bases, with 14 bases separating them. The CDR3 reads CASSQVALAGEQYF. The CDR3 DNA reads TGTGCCAGCAGCCAAGTAGCTCTGGCGGGGGAGCAGTACTTC.

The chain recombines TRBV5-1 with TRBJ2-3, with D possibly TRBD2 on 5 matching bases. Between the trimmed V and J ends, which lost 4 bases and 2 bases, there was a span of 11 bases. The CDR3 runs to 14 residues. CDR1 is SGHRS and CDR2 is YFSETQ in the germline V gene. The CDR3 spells CASSVGVFTDTQYF. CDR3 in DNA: TGCGCCAGCAGCGTCGGGGTATTCACAGATACGCAGTATTTT.

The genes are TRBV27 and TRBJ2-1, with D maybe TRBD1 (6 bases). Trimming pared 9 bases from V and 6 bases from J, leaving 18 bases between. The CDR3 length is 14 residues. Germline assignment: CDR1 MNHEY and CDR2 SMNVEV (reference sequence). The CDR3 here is CASRSRGGINEQFF. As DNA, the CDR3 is TGTGCCAGTCGCTCCAGGGGTGGTATCAATGAGCAGTTCTTC.

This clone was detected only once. CDR3 sequence reads: CASSSKMRGPNEQFF. The CDR3 DNA is TGTGCCAGCAGTTCTAAGATGAGAGGTCCTAATGAGCAGTTCTTC. The gene calls are TRBV28 and TRBJ2-1, with no clear D. This CDR3 has 15 residues. The germline gives CDR1 MDHEN, CDR2 SYDVKM. The V gene lost 4 bases and the J gene lost 7 bases, with 17 bases spanning the gap. The full variable domain, in which reference TRBV28 and TRBJ2-1 provide the parts outside the CDR3, is DVKVTQSSRYLVKRTGEKVFLECVQDMDHENMFWYRQDPGLGLRLIYFSYDVKMKEKGDIPEGYSVSREKKERFSLILESASTNQTSMYLCASSSKMRGPNEQFFGPGTRLTVL.

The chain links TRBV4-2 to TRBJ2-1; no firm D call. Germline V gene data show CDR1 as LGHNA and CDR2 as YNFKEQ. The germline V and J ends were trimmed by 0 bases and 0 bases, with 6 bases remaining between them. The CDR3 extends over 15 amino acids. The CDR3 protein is CASSQDPSSYNEQFF. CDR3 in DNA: TGTGCCAGCAGCCAAGATCCGAGCTCCTACAATGAGCAGTTCTTC.

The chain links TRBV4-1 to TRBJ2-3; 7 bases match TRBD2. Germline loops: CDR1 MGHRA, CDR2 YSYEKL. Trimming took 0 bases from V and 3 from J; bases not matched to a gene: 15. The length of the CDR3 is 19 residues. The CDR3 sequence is CASSQDTRGARGLTDTQYF. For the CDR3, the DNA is TGCGCCAGCAGCCAAGATACCCGCGGGGCGCGGGGGTTGACAGATACGCAGTATTTT.

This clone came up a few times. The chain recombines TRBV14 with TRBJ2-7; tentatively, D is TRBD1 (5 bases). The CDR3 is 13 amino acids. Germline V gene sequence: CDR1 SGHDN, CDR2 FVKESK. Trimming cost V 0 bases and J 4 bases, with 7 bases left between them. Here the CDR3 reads CASSQDGAYEQYF. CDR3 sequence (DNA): TGTGCCAGCAGCCAAGATGGGGCGTACGAGCAGTACTTC.

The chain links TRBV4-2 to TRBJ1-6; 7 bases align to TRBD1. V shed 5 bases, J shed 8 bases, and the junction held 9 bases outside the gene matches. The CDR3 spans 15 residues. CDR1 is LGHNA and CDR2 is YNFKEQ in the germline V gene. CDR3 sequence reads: CASSNNRGPDSPLHF. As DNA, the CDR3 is TGTGCCAGCAGCAACAACAGGGGACCCGATTCACCCCTCCACTTT.

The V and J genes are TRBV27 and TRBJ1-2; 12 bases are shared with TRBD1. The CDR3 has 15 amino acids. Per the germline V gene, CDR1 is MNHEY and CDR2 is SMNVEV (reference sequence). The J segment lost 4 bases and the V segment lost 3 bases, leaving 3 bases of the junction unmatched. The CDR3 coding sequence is TGTGCCAGCAGTTTTGGGACAGGGGGCGTCTATGGCTACACCTTC. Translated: CASSFGTGGVYGYTF.

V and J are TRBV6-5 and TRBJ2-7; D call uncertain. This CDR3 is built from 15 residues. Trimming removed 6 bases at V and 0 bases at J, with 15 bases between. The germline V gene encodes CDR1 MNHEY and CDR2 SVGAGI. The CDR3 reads CASSYGIDTSYEQYF. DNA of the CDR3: TGTGCCAGCAGCTACGGAATCGACACCTCCTACGAGCAGTACTTC.

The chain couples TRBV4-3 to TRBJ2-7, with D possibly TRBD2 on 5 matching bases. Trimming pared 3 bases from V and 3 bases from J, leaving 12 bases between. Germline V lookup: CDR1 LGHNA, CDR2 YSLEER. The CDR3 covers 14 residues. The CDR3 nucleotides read TGCGCCAGCAGCCAGGGAGTGCGAAACTACGAGCAGTACTTC. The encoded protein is CASSQGVRNYEQYF.

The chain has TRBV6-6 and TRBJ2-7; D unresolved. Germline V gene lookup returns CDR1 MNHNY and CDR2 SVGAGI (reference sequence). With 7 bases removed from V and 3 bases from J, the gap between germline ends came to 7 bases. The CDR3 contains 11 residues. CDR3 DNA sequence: TGTGCCAGCACTGATGGCTACGAGCAGTACTTC. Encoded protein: CASTDGYEQYF.

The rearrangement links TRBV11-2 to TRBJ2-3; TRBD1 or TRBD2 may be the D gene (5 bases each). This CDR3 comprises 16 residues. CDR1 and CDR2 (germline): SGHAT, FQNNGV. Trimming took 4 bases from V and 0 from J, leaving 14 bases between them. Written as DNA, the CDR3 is TGTGCCAGCAGCTCCAGGCCGGGGCTTAGCACAGATACGCAGTATTTT. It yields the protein CASSSRPGLSTDTQYF.

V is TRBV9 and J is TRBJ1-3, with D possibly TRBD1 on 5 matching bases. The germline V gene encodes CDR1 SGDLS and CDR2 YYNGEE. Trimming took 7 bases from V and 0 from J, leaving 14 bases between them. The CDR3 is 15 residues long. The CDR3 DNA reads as TGTGCCAGCCGAAGGGACCCCAACTCTGGAAACACCATATATTTT. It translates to CASRRDPNSGNTIYF.